These 18 T cell receptor beta chains share one sample of origin, sequenced in a study of blood T cell repertoires in COVID-19 (dated by TCRdb to 2018 to 2020). The library was generated by the immunoSEQ multiplex PCR assay. TCRdb retrieved this table from immuneACCESS and kept in-frame rearrangements only. Not all clones are present; in checked studies, unresolved V genes account for under half, and no reason is known for the remainder. Recorded for this sample are about 170,000 clones; around 87% of them occurred a single time. The ten largest clones capture 6% to 7.5% of the sample. Sequenced input: peripheral blood. Receptors were obtained from a woman older than 75 in a cohort sampled during active or convalescent COVID-19.

This chain links TRBV4-2 with TRBJ2-5; 12 bases match TRBD2. CDR3 length: 17 residues. V dropped 5 bases and J dropped 0; count of bases not matched to a gene: 7. CDR1 is LGHNA and CDR2 is YNFKEQ in the germline V gene. The CDR3 DNA sequence: TGTGCCAGCAGCTTACGACTAGCGGGAGATTACCAAGAGACCCAGTACTTC. It yields the protein CASSLRLAGDYQETQYF.

This rearrangement joins TRBV3-1 (or the pseudogene TRBV3-2) to TRBJ2-3, with 15 nucleotides matching TRBD2. The CDR3 consists of 15 residues. V dropped 6 bases and J dropped 6; count of bases not matched to a gene: 4. Germline V CDR1 and CDR2: LGHDT, YNNKEL (reference sequence). CDR3 bases: TGTGCCAGCAGGGGACTAGCGGGAGGATTGGATACGCAGTATTTT. This translates into CASRGLAGGLDTQYF.

The chain recombines TRBV19 with TRBJ1-6, with unresolved D. V lost 1 base and J 7 bases, leaving 14 bases between the germline ends. The CDR3 contains 16 residues. In germline, CDR1 is LNHDA, CDR2 SQIVND (reference sequence). In nucleotides, the CDR3 is TGTGCCAGTAGTATAGCTCCCACCAACCAGAATTCACCCCTCCACTTT. It is translated as CASSIAPTNQNSPLHF.

This chain connects TRBV7-8 to TRBJ1-2, with TRBD1 matching over 8 bases. CDR1 is SGHVS, CDR2 FQNEAQ, per germline. The length of the CDR3 is 15 residues. The junction had 8 bases not matched to a gene; V was cut back by 5 bases and J by 3 bases. The CDR3 sequence is CASSAVTGADYGYTF. CDR3 DNA sequence: TGTGCCAGCAGCGCGGTGACAGGGGCTGACTATGGCTACACCTTC.

The count of this clone is one. This chain joins TRBV18 and TRBJ1-1; D is unclear. This CDR3 contains 13 residues. The germline V and J ends were trimmed by 3 bases and 1 base, with 6 bases remaining between them. Germline CDR1 and CDR2: KGHSH and LQKENI. CDR3 residues: CASSPGWNTEAFF. DNA for the CDR3: TGTGCCAGCTCACCCGGTTGGAACACTGAAGCTTTCTTT.

As to this clone: Other DNA sequences in this specimen translate into the identical CDR3. V is TRBV5-6 and J is TRBJ2-7; no definite D call. CDR1 and CDR2 from the germline V gene are SGHDT and YYEEEE. With 0 bases removed from V and 2 bases from J, the gap between germline ends came to 3 bases. The CDR3 has 12 amino acids. This chain's CDR3 is CASSLAAYEQYF. The CDR3 DNA reads TGTGCCAGCAGCTTGGCCGCCTACGAGCAGTACTTC.

This chain connects TRBV5-1 to TRBJ2-1; maybe TRBD1 (6 bases). Germline CDR1 SGHRS, CDR2 YFSETQ. V lost 1 base and J 3 bases, leaving 11 bases between the germline ends. The CDR3 runs 15 residues. The CDR3 DNA follows: TGCGCCAGCAGCTTGAGGGACACGGACTACAATGAGCAGTTCTTC. Amino acids: CASSLRDTDYNEQFF. Looking up the rest from reference TRBV5-1 and TRBJ2-1 gives the full variable domain: KAGVTQTPRYLIKTRGQQVTLSCSPISGHRSVSWYQQTPGQGLQFLFEYFSETQRNKGNFPGRFSGRQFSNSRSEMNVSTLELGDSALYLCASSLRDTDYNEQFFGPGTRLTVL.

The V call is TRBV5-6, the J call TRBJ1-1; D is perhaps TRBD1 (6 bases). The V gene lost 4 bases and the J gene lost 0 bases, with 13 bases spanning the gap. CDR1 and CDR2 (germline): SGHDT, YYEEEE. The length of the CDR3 is 15 residues. CDR3 sequence: CASSNPGVMNTEAFF. DNA for the CDR3: TGTGCCAGCAGCAACCCAGGGGTAATGAACACTGAAGCTTTCTTT.

V gene TRBV10-3 combines with J gene TRBJ1-2; TRBD1 agrees at 9 bases. CDR3 length: 12 amino acids. In germline, CDR1 is ENHRY, CDR2 SYGVKD. Trimming removed 7 bases from V and 6 bases from J; junction bases left unmatched: 3. CDR3 coding DNA: TGTGCCATCAATACAGGGGGCGATGGCTACACCTTC. This encodes CAINTGGDGYTF.

The chain combines TRBV6-5 with TRBJ2-3; possibly TRBD1 for D (5 bases). The CDR3 totals 15 residues. The V end was cut by 6 bases, the J end by 7 bases, with 20 bases between. The V gene's germline CDR1 is MNHEY and CDR2 SVGAGI. DNA of the CDR3: TGTGCCAGCAGCTCTGGCGACAGCACCATATATACGCAGTATTTT. Its translation is CASSSGDSTIYTQYF.

The chain uses TRBV9 and TRBJ1-6; D ambiguous. The length of the CDR3 is 15 residues. Trimming took 0 bases from V and 1 from J, leaving 5 bases between them. The germline CDR1 and CDR2 sequences are SGDLS and YYNGEE. The CDR3 bases are TGTGCCAGCAGCGTAGACGGGTCCTATAATTCACCCCTCCACTTT. This codes for CASSVDGSYNSPLHF. The entire variable domain, with the rest obtained from reference TRBV9 and TRBJ1-6, is as follows: DSGVTQTPKHLITATGQRVTLRCSPRSGDLSVYWYQQSLDQGLQFLIQYYNGEERAKGNILERFSAQQFPDLHSELNLSSLELGDSALYFCASSVDGSYNSPLHFGNGTRLTVT.

J is TRBJ1-2 and V is TRBV5-5; no firm D call. The CDR3 covers 14 residues. The V end was cut by 0 bases, the J end by 4 bases, with 10 bases between. Germline loops: CDR1 SGHKS, CDR2 YYEKEE (reference sequence). In DNA form, the CDR3 reads TGTGCCAGCAGCTTGGGAGCGGATGCCTATGGCTACACCTTC. Its protein is CASSLGADAYGYTF.

V usage is TRBV5-1 and J usage is TRBJ1-6; 9 bases are a match to TRBD1. The junction had 6 bases not matched to a gene; V was cut back by 4 bases and J by 10 bases. The germline V gene encodes CDR1 SGHRS and CDR2 YFSETQ. CDR3 length: 14 amino acids. The CDR3 spells CASSQGQGGSPLHF. The DNA for the CDR3 is TGCGCCAGCAGCCAGGGACAGGGCGGCTCACCCCTCCACTTT. Full variable domain (remainder filled in from reference TRBV5-1 and TRBJ1-6): KAGVTQTPRYLIKTRGQQVTLSCSPISGHRSVSWYQQTPGQGLQFLFEYFSETQRNKGNFPGRFSGRQFSNSRSEMNVSTLELGDSALYLCASSQGQGGSPLHFGNGTRLTVT.

This clone has more than one count but fewer than ten. The CDR3 DNA follows: TGTGCCAGTAGTACCCAGCGTAATGAAAAACTGTTTTTT. Translating it yields CASSTQRNEKLFF. The V and J genes are TRBV19 and TRBJ1-4; no firm D call. Trimming took 4 bases from V and 4 from J, leaving 7 bases between them. Germline-derived CDR1 and CDR2 are LNHDA and SQIVND (reference sequence). The CDR3 extends over 13 amino acids.

To note about this clone: At one end the junction does not follow the germline gene, possibly because of a read error. CDR3 coding DNA: TGTGCTAGCAGCTCGGACTCTCGCTCCTACAATGAGCAGTTCTTC. Protein sequence: CASSSDSRSYNEQFF. The V gene is TRBV7-7, the J gene TRBJ2-1, with D tentatively TRBD2 (5 bases). This CDR3 is built from 15 residues. From germline, CDR1 is SSHAT and CDR2 FNYEAQ (reference sequence).

This rearrangement joins TRBV7-2 to TRBJ2-7; D may be TRBD1 (6 bases). V lost 6 bases and J lost 0, with 12 bases in between. Germline assignment: CDR1 SGHTA and CDR2 FQGNSA. The CDR3 has 14 residues. DNA for the CDR3: TGTGCCAGCAGACATCGACAGGCCTCCTACGAGCAGTACTTC. Translation gives CASRHRQASYEQYF. Filled out from reference TRBV7-2 and TRBJ2-7, the complete variable domain reads GAGVSQSPSNKVTEKGKDVELRCDPISGHTALYWYRQSLGQGLEFLIYFQGNSAPDKSGLPSDRFSAERTGGSVSTLTIQRTQQEDSAVYLCASRHRQASYEQYFGPGTRLTVT.

This chain joins TRBV5-1 and TRBJ1-3, with D hard to call. This CDR3 is built from 15 residues. V was cut by 0 bases and J by 3 bases, with 10 bases left in between. Per the germline V gene, CDR1 is SGHRS and CDR2 is YFSETQ. The DNA of the CDR3 is TGCGCCAGCAGCTTGGGGAGGTCCGGTGGAAACACCATATATTTT. Amino acids: CASSLGRSGGNTIYF.

The V gene is TRBV19, the J gene TRBJ2-1, with a tentative D call TRBD1 (6 bases). Germline-derived CDR1 and CDR2 are LNHDA and SQIVND (reference sequence). The CDR3 is 12 residues long. V lost 5 bases and J 10 bases, leaving 12 bases between the germline ends. The CDR3 region is CASSLQGWEQFF. The CDR3 DNA reads TGTGCCAGTAGTTTACAGGGTTGGGAGCAGTTCTTC.